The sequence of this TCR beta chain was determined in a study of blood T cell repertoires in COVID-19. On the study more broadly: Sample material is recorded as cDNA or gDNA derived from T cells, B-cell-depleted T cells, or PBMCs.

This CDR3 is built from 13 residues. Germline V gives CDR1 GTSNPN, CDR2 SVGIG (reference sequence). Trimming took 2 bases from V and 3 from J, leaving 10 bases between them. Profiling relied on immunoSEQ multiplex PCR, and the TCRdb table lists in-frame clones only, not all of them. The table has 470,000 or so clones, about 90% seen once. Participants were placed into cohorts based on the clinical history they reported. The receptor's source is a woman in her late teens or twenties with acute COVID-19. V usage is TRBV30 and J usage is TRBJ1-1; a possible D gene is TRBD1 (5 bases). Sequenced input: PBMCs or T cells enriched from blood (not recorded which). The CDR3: CAWSLTVDTEAFF. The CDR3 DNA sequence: TGTGCCTGGAGTTTGACAGTTGACACTGAAGCTTTCTTT.